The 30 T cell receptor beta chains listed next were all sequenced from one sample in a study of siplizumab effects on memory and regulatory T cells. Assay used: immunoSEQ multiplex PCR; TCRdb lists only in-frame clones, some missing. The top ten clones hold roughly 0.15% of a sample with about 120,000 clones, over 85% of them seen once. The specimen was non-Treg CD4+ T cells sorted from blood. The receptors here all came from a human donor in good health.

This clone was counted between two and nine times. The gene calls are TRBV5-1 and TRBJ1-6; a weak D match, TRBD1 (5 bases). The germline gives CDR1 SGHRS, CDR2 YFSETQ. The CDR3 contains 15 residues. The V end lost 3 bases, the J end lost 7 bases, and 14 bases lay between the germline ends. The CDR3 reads CASSSSGGSNSPLHF. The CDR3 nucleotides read TGCGCCAGCAGCTCGAGCGGGGGAAGCAATTCACCCCTCCACTTT.

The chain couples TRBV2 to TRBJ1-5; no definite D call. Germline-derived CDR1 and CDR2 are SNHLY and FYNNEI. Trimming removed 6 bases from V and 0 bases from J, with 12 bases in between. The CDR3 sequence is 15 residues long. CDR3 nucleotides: TGTGCCAGCAGGAACGACGGAGATAGCAATCAGCCCCAGCATTTT. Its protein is CASRNDGDSNQPQHF.

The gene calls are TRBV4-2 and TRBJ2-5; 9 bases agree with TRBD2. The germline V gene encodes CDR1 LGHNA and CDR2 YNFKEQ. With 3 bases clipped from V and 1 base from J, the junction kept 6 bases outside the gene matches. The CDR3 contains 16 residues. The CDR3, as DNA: TGTGCCAGCAGCCACGGCTCAGCGGGGGGCCAAGAGACCCAGTACTTC. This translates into CASSHGSAGGQETQYF.

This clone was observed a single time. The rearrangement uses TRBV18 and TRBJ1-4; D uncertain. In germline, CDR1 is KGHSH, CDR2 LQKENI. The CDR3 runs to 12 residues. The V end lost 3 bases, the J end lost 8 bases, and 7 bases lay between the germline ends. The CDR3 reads CASSPKGEKLFF. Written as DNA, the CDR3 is TGTGCCAGCTCACCGAAAGGGGAAAAACTGTTTTTT.

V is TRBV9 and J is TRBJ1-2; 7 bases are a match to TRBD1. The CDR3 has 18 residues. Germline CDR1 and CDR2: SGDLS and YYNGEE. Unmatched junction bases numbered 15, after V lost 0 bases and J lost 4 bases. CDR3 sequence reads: CASSVARRGQTDGYGYTF. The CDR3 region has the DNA TGTGCCAGCAGCGTAGCTCGGAGGGGGCAGACCGATGGCTATGGCTACACCTTC. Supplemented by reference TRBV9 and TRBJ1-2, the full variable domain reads DSGVTQTPKHLITATGQRVTLRCSPRSGDLSVYWYQQSLDQGLQFLIQYYNGEERAKGNILERFSAQQFPDLHSELNLSSLELGDSALYFCASSVARRGQTDGYGYTFGSGTRLTVV.

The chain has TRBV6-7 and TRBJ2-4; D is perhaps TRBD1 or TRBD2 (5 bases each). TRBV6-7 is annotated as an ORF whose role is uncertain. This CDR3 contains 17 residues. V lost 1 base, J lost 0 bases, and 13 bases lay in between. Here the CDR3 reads CASSYYPGPIAKNIQYF. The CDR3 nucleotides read TGTGCCAGCAGTTACTACCCGGGACCGATAGCCAAAAACATTCAGTACTTC.

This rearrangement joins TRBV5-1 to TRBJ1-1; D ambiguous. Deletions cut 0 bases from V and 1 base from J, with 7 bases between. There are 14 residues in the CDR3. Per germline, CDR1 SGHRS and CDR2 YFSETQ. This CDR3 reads CASSLVATNTEAFF. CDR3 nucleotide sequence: TGCGCCAGCAGCTTGGTTGCGACGAACACTGAAGCTTTCTTT.

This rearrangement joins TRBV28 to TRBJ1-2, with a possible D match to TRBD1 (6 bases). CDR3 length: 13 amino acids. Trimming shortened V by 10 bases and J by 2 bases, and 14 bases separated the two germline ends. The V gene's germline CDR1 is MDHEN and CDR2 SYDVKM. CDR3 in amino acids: CATRDGGNYGYTF. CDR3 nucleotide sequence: TGTGCCACCCGCGACGGGGGCAACTATGGCTACACCTTC.

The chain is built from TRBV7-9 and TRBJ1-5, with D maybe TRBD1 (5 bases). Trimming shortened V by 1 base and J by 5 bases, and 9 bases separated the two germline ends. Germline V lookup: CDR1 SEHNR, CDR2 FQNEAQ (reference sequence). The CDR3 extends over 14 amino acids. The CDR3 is CASSLERGDQPQHF. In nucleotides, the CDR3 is TGTGCCAGCAGCTTAGAGCGGGGGGATCAGCCCCAGCATTTT.

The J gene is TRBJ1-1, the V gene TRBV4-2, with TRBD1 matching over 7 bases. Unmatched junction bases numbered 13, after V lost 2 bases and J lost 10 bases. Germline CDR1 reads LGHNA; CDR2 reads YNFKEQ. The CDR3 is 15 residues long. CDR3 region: CASSQITIGGSGAFF. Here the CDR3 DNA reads TGTGCCAGCAGCCAAATAACGATAGGGGGCTCGGGAGCTTTCTTT.

The CDR3 DNA reads TGTGCCTGGATGGGGCAGGGGGTAGATGGCTACACCTTC. Amino acids: CAWMGQGVDGYTF. The chain recombines TRBV30 with TRBJ1-2, with TRBD1 identical over 7 bases. CDR1 GTSNPN and CDR2 SVGIG come from the germline V gene (reference sequence). The CDR3 spans 13 residues. V lost 4 bases to trimming and J lost 6 bases; unmatched junction nucleotides: 8.

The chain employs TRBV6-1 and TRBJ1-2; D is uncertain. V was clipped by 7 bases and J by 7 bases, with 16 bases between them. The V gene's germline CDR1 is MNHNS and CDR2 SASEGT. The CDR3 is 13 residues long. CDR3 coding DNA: TGTGCCAGCATCCCGGGTGGGGAAGTTGGCTACACCTTC. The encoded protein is CASIPGGEVGYTF.

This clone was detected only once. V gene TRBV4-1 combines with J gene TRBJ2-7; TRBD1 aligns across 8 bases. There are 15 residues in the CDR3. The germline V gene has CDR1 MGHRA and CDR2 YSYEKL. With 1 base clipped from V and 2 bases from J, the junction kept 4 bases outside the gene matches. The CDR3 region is CASSQGQGAPYEQYF. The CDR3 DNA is TGCGCCAGCAGCCAAGGCCAGGGGGCCCCCTACGAGCAGTACTTC.

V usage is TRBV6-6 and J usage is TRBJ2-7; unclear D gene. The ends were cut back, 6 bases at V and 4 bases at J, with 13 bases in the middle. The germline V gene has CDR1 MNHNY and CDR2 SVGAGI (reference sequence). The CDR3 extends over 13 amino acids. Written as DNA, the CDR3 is TGTGCCAGCAGCCAACCCATAGGGTACGAGCAGTACTTC. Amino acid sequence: CASSQPIGYEQYF.

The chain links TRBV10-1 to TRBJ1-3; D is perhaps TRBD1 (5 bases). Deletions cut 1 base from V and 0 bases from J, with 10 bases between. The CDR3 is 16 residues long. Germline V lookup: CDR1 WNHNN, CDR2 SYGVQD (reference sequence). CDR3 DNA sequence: TGCGCCAGCAGTGAGTTCAGGACACTCTCTGGAAACACCATATATTTT. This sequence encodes CASSEFRTLSGNTIYF.

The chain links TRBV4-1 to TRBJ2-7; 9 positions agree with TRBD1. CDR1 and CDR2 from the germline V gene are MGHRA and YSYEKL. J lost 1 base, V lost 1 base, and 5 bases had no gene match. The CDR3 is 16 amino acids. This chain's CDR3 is CASSQGWGTGSYEQYF. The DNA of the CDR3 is TGCGCCAGCAGCCAAGGCTGGGGGACAGGGTCCTACGAGCAGTACTTC.

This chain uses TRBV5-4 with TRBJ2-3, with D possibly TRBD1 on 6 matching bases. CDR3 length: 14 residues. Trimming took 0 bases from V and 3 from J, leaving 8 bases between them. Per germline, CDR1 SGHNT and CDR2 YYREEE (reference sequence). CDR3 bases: TGTGCCAGCAGCTTGGGGGGGCGGACAGATACGCAGTATTTT. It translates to CASSLGGRTDTQYF.

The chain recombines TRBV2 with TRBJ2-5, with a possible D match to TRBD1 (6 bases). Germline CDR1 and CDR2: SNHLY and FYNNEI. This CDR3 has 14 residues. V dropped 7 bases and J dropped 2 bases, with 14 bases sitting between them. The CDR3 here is CASKIDRSQETQYF. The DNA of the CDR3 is TGTGCCAGCAAAATCGACAGGAGTCAAGAGACCCAGTACTTC. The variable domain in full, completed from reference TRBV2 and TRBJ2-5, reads EPEVTQTPSHQVTQMGQEVILRCVPISNHLYFYWYRQILGQKVEFLVSFYNNEISEKSEIFDDQFSVERPDGSNFTLKIRSTKLEDSAMYFCASKIDRSQETQYFGPGTRLLVL.

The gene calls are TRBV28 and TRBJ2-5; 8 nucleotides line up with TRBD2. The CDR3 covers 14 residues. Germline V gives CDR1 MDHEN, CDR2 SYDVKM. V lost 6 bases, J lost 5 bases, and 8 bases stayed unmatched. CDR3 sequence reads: CASRTGGGQETQYF. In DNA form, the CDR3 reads TGTGCCAGCAGGACGGGGGGGGGCCAGGAGACCCAGTACTTC.

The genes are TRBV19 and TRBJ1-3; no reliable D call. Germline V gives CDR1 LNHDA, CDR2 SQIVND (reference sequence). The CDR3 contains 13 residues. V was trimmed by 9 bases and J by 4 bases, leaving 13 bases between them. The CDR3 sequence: CASPDGRGNTIYF. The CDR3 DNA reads TGTGCCAGCCCGGACGGACGCGGAAACACCATATATTTT. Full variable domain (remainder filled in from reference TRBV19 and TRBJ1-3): DGGITQSPKYLFRKEGQNVTLSCEQNLNHDAMYWYRQDPGQGLRLIYYSQIVNDFQKGDIAEGYSVSREKKESFPLTVTSAQKNPTAFYLCASPDGRGNTIYFGEGSWLTVV.

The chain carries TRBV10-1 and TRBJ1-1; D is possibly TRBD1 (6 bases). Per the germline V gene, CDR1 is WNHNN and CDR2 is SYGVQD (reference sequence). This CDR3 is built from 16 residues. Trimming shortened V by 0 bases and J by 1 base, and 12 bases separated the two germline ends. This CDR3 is CASSESTGGGNTEAFF. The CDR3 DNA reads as TGCGCCAGCAGTGAGTCGACGGGAGGGGGGAACACTGAAGCTTTCTTT.

The CDR3 loop reads CASSRTGETQYF. CDR3 in DNA: TGTGCCAGCAGCCGGACGGGGGAGACCCAGTACTTC. V and J are TRBV7-2 and TRBJ2-5, with TRBD2 as a possible D gene (5 bases). The germline V gene has CDR1 SGHTA and CDR2 FQGNSA. The V end lost 5 bases, the J end lost 5 bases, and 9 bases lay between the germline ends. The CDR3 totals 12 residues.

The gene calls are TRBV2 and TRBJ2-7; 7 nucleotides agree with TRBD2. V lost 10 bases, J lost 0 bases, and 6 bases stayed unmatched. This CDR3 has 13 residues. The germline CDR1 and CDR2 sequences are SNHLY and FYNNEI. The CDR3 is CATMRGSSYEQYF. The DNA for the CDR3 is TGTGCCACCATGCGGGGGAGCTCCTACGAGCAGTACTTC.

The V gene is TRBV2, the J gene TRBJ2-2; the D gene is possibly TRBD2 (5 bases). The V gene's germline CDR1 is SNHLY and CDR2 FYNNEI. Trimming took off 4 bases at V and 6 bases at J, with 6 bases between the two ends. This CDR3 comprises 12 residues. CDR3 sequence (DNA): TGTGCCAGCAGTGGAGGGCCCGGGGAGCTGTTTTTT. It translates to CASSGGPGELFF.

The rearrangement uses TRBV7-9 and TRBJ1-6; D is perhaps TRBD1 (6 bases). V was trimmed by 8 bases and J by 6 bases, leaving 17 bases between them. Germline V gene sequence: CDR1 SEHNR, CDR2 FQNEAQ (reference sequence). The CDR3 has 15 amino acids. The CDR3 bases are TGTGCCAGCGAAGGAAGGGCAGGGGTTAATTCACCCCTCCACTTT. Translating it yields CASEGRAGVNSPLHF.

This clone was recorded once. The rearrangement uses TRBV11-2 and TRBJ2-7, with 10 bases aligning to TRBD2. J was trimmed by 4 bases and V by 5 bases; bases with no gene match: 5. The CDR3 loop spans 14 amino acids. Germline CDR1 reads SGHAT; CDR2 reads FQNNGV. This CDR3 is CASSATSGVYEQYF. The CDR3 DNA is TGTGCCAGCAGCGCCACTAGCGGGGTTTACGAGCAGTACTTC.

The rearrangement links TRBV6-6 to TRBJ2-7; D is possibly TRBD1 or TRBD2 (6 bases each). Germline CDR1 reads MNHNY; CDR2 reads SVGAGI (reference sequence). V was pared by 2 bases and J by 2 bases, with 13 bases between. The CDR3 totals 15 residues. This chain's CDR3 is CASSYGPGDTYEQYF. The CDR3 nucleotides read TGTGCCAGCAGTTACGGCCCGGGGGACACCTACGAGCAGTACTTC.

The CDR3 is CASSNSGGANNEQFF. The CDR3 bases are TGTGCCAGTAGCAATAGCGGGGGGGCCAATAATGAGCAGTTCTTC. This chain uses TRBV19 with TRBJ2-1, with 11 bases matching TRBD2. The CDR3 sequence is 15 residues long. Germline CDR1 LNHDA, CDR2 SQIVND (reference sequence). After removal of 6 bases from V and 7 bases from J, the junction contained 8 bases not matched to a gene. The full variable domain, with the rest looked up from reference TRBV19 and TRBJ2-1, is DGGITQSPKYLFRKEGQNVTLSCEQNLNHDAMYWYRQDPGQGLRLIYYSQIVNDFQKGDIAEGYSVSREKKESFPLTVTSAQKNPTAFYLCASSNSGGANNEQFFGPGTRLTVL.

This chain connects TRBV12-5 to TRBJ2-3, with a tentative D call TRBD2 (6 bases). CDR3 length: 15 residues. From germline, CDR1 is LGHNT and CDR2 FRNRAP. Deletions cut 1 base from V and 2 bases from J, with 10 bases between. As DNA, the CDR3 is TGTGCTAGTGGTTTGGGCGGGACCGTCACAGATACGCAGTATTTT. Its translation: CASGLGGTVTDTQYF.

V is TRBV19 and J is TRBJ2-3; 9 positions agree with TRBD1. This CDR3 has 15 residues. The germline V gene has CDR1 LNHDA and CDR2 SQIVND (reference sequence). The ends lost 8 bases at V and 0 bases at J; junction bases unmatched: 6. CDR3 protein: CASQDRGSSTDTQYF. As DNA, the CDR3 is TGTGCCAGTCAGGACAGGGGAAGTAGCACAGATACGCAGTATTTT. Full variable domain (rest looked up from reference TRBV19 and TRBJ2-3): DGGITQSPKYLFRKEGQNVTLSCEQNLNHDAMYWYRQDPGQGLRLIYYSQIVNDFQKGDIAEGYSVSREKKESFPLTVTSAQKNPTAFYLCASQDRGSSTDTQYFGPGTRLTVL.